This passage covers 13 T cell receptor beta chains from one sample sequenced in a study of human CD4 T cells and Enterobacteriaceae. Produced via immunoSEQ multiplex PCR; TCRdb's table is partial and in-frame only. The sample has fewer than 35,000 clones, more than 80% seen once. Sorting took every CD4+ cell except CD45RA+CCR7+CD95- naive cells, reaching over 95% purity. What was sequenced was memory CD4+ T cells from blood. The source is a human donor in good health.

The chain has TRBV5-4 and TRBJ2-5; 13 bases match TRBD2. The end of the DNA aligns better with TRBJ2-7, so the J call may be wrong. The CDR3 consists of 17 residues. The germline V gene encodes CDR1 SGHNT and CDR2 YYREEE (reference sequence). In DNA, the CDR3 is TGTGCCAGCAGCTTGGCGGGACTAGCGGGAATCACCTACGAGCAGTACTTC. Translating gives CASSLAGLAGITYEQYF.

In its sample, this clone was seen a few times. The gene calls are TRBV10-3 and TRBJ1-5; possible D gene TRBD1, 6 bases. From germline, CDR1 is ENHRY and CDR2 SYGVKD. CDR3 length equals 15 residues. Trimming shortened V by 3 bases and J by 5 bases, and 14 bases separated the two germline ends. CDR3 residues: CAISEGSGGHQPQHF. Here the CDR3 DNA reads TGTGCCATCAGTGAAGGAAGTGGGGGGCATCAGCCCCAGCATTTT.

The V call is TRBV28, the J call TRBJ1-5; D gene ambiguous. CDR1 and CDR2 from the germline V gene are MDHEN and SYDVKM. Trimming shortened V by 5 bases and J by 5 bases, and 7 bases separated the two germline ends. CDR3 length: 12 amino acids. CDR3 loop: CASSTIDQPQHF. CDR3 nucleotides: TGTGCCAGCAGTACAATTGATCAGCCCCAGCATTTT.

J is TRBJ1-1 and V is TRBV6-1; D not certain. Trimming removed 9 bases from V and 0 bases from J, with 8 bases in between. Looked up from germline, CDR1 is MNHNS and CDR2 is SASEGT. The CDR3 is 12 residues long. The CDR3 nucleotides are TGTGCCAGAGTACCGTTGAACACTGAAGCTTTCTTT. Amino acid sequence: CARVPLNTEAFF.

CDR3 protein: CAWSSGGLAKNIQYF. The CDR3, as DNA: TGTGCCTGGAGTTCCGGGGGGCTTGCCAAAAACATTCAGTACTTC. The chain combines TRBV30 with TRBJ2-4; maybe TRBD2 (7 bases). This CDR3 region has 15 residues. The V and J ends lost 2 bases and 1 base respectively, with 12 bases between them. In germline, CDR1 is GTSNPN, CDR2 SVGIG (reference sequence).

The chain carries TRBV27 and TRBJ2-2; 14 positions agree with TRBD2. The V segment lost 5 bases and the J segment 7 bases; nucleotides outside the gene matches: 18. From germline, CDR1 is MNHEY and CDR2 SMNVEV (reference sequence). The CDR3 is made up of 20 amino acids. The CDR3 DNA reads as TGTGCCAGCAGTGTCCTTGGGGTAATAGGGACTAGCGGGAGAGGCGGGGAGCTGTTTTTT. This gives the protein CASSVLGVIGTSGRGGELFF.

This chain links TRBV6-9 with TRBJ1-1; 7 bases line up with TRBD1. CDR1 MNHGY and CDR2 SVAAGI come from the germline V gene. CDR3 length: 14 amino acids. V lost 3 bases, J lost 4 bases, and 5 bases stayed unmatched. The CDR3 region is CASSYGDRVTEAFF. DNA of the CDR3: TGTGCCAGCAGTTACGGCGACAGGGTCACTGAAGCTTTCTTT.

The CDR3 bases are TGTGCCAGCAGCCATGGCGGGGGTCCGACTGAAGCTTTCTTT. This gives the protein CASSHGGGPTEAFF. This chain joins TRBV25-1 and TRBJ1-1, with D tentatively TRBD1 (5 bases). V was shortened by 6 bases and J by 5 bases, with 16 bases between the two germline ends. This CDR3 spans 14 amino acids. Germline values: CDR1 MGHDK, CDR2 SYGVNS.

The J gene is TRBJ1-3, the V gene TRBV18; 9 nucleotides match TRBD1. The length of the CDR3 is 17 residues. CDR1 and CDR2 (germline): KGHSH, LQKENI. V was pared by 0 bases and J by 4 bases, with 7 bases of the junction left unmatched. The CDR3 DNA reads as TGTGCCAGCTCACCACCGAACAGGGGGCCTGGAGGAAACACCATATATTTT. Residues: CASSPPNRGPGGNTIYF. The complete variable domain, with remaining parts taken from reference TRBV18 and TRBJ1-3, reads NAGVMQNPRHLVRRRGQEARLRCSPMKGHSHVYWYRQLPEEGLKFMVYLQKENIIDESGMPKERFSAEFPKEGPSILRIQQVVRGDSAAYFCASSPPNRGPGGNTIYFGEGSWLTVV.

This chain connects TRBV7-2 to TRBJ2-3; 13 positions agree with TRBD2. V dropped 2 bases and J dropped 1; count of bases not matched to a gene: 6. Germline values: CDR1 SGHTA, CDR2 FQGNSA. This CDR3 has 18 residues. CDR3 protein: CASSLRTSGGAGTDTQYF. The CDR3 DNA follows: TGTGCCAGCAGCTTAAGAACTAGCGGGGGGGCGGGCACAGATACGCAGTATTTT.

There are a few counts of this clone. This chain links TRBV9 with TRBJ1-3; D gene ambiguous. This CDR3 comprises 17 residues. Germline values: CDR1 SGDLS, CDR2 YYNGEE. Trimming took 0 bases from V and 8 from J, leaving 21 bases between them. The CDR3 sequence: CASSVAPTLSYSDTIYF. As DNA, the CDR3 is TGTGCCAGCAGCGTAGCTCCCACCCTAAGCTACTCTGACACCATATATTTT.

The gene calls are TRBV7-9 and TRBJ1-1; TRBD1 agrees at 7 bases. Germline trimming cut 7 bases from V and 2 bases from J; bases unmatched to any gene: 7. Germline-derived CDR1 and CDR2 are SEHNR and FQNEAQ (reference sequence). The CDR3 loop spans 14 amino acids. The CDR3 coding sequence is TGTGCCAGCACCCGAAGGGACAGAAACACTGAAGCTTTCTTT. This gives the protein CASTRRDRNTEAFF.

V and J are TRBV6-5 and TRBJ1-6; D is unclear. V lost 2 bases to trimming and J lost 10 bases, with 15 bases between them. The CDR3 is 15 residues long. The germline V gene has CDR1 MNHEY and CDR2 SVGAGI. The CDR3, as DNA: TGTGCCAGCAGTTACGGGCGGGCCGCGGGGTCACCCCTCCACTTT. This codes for CASSYGRAAGSPLHF.